This is a list of T cell receptor beta chains from one sample in a study of cytomegalovirus exposure and HLA in healthy donors. Using immunoSEQ multiplex PCR, the repertoire was profiled, and TCRdb retains in-frame clones only, with some absent. The table has about 150,000 clones, about 80% seen once. The sequenced sample was PBMCs. These receptors originate from a man aged 25-45 years in good health and CMV-seropositive. Both conserved end residues are part of each CDR3. D genes are given only for firm matches. Rows may omit the clone size; those that give it use once, few, many or a size class.

D gene	V gene	J gene	clone size	CDR3 DNA	CDR3 protein
TRBD2	TRBV7-9	TRBJ2-7	NA	TGTGCCAGCAGCTTAAATTGTGCGGGAGGGTTCTGCGAGCAGTACTTC	CASSLNCAGGFCEQYF
NA	TRBV28	TRBJ2-3	NA	TGTGCCAGCAGTTTAGGAAACATTGGCACAGATATGCAGTATTTT	CASSLGNIGTDMQYF
NA	TRBV12-5	TRBJ1-5	NA	TGTGCTAGTGGTTTGGGGACAGAGGGAAATCAGCCCCAGCATTTT	CASGLGTEGNQPQHF
TRBD1	TRBV7-8	TRBJ1-1	NA	TGTGCCAGCAGCTTATATTCAGAAGGGACAGGGGGAGCTTTCTTT	CASSLYSEGTGGAFF
NA	TRBV28	TRBJ1-1	NA	TGTGCCAGCAGTTTAAACGGGGAAATGAACACTGAAGCTTTCTTT	CASSLNGEMNTEAFF
NA	TRBV6-1	TRBJ2-7	NA	TGTGCCAGCAGTGAACCAGGCTGGGCCGAGCAGTACTTC	CASSEPGWAEQYF
NA	TRBV14	TRBJ1-4	few	TGTGCCAGCAGCCAAGAGCGAGGAACTAATGAAAAACTGTTTTTT	CASSQERGTNEKLFF
NA	TRBV28	TRBJ1-5	few	TGTGCCAGCAGTTTAGCGGGATATAGCAATCAGCCCCAGCATTTT	CASSLAGYSNQPQHF
NA	TRBV27	TRBJ2-1	NA	TGTGCCAGCAGTCCACGACTAGACCGATACAATGAGCAGTTCTTC	CASSPRLDRYNEQFF
NA	TRBV5-5	TRBJ2-5	NA	TGTGCCAGCAGCTTCGGACAGCTCCAAGAGACCCAGTACTTC	CASSFGQLQETQYF
TRBD2	TRBV5-4	TRBJ2-2	NA	TGTGCCGGCAGCGCCGGACTAGCGGCCACCGGGGAGCTGTTTTTT	CAGSAGLAATGELFF
TRBD1	TRBV6-6	TRBJ1-5	NA	TGTGCCAGCAGTGGCAGGGGGATATATAGCAATCAGCCCCAGCATTTT	CASSGRGIYSNQPQHF
TRBD2	TRBV9	TRBJ2-3	NA	TGTGCCAGCGGGCGGGAGGCAGATACGCAGTATTTT	CASGREADTQYF
NA	TRBV28	TRBJ2-6	NA	TGTGCCAGCAGTTTCTTGGGCCCTTTGTCTGGGGCCAACGTCCTGACTTTC	CASSFLGPLSGANVLTF
NA	TRBV5-5	TRBJ2-5	NA	TGTGCCAGCAGCACGAACTCCGACAGTCACCAAGAGACCCAGTACTTC	CASSTNSDSHQETQYF
NA	TRBV6-6	TRBJ2-5	NA	TGTGCCAGCGCGTCGGTTAGTGCGGGGCAAGAGACCCAGTACTTC	CASASVSAGQETQYF
NA	TRBV28	TRBJ2-7	NA	TGTGCCAGCATGGAGGGACGGAGCTACGAGCAGTACTTC	CASMEGRSYEQYF
NA	TRBV30	TRBJ2-5	NA	TGTGCCTGGAGTGATCTGGGGGGGCTGGGGGAGACCCAGTACTTC	CAWSDLGGLGETQYF
NA	TRBV7-9	TRBJ2-1	NA	TGTGCCAGCAGCTTAGATGTAGGCAACAGGGATGATCACAATGAGCAGTTCTTC	CASSLDVGNRDDHNEQFF
NA	TRBV5-1	TRBJ2-1	NA	TGCGCCAGCAGCTTGGGGGGCTCAGGGAACAATGAGCAGTTCTTC	CASSLGGSGNNEQFF
NA	TRBV28	TRBJ2-1	NA	TGTGCCAGCCAGTTTATAGGACAAGGCCCATACAATGAGCAGTTCTTC	CASQFIGQGPYNEQFF
NA	TRBV28	TRBJ1-6	NA	TGTGCCAGCTCCTACAGGGAAGCTTATATGAATTCACCCCTCCACTTT	CASSYREAYMNSPLHF
TRBD2	TRBV7-3	TRBJ2-5	NA	TGTGCCAGCAGCTTATCGGCTAGCGGGATAAAGACCCAGTACTTC	CASSLSASGIKTQYF
TRBD1	TRBV6-5	TRBJ1-1	once	TGTGCCAGCAGTTACGGCAGGGGGCGCGGGCCCACTGAAGCTTTCTTT	CASSYGRGRGPTEAFF
TRBD1	TRBV10-3	TRBJ2-7	few	TGTGCCATCAGTGAAGCCCAGGGGGCCTACGAGCAGTACTTC	CAISEAQGAYEQYF
NA	TRBV5-1	TRBJ2-3	NA	TGCGCCAGCGGCATCACAGATACGCAGTATTTT	CASGITDTQYF
TRBD2	TRBV5-8	TRBJ2-1	NA	TGTGCCAGCAGCTCAGGGACTAGCGGGAGGGCAAGCTCCTACAATGAGCAGTTCTTC	CASSSGTSGRASSYNEQFF
TRBD1	TRBV10-3	TRBJ1-2	once	TGTGCCATCAACAAATCCACAAGGACAGGGGAGGCCTATGGCTACACCTTC	CAINKSTRTGEAYGYTF
TRBD1	TRBV2	TRBJ1-1	NA	TGTGCCAGCAGTGAACTACGGACAGGGAACACTGAAGCTTTCTTT	CASSELRTGNTEAFF
TRBD2	TRBV4-1	TRBJ2-7	NA	TGCGCCAGCAGCCAGATAGGACTAGCGGGCTACGAGCAGTACTTC	CASSQIGLAGYEQYF
TRBD2	TRBV15	TRBJ2-1	NA	TGTGCCACCAGCAGAGCTAGCGGGAATGATGTCGGGTCCTACAATGAGCAGTTCTTC	CATSRASGNDVGSYNEQFF
NA	TRBV28	TRBJ2-3	NA	TGTGCCAGCAGGCCCAGCGCAGATACGCAGTATTTT	CASRPSADTQYF
NA	TRBV4-2	TRBJ1-6	NA	TGTGCCAGCAGCCAAGAGTTGTCGGACATTTCACCCCTCCACTTT	CASSQELSDISPLHF
TRBD1	TRBV27	TRBJ2-7	NA	TGTGCCAGCAGTTCAGAACAGGGGAGAGCGAGGTTATTC	CASSSEQGRARLF
TRBD1	TRBV15	TRBJ1-5	NA	TGTGCCACCAGCGCGACAGGGAACCAGCCCCAGCATTTT	CATSATGNQPQHF
TRBD2	TRBV4-2	TRBJ2-1	NA	TGTGCCAGCAGCCAAGATCTTCCTAGCGGATCCTACAATGAGCAGTTCTTC	CASSQDLPSGSYNEQFF
TRBD1	TRBV7-9	TRBJ1-1	NA	TGTGCCAGCGACAGGGGGCGTTTCACTGAAGCTTTCTTT	CASDRGRFTEAFF
NA	TRBV5-6	TRBJ2-7	NA	TGTGCCAGCAGCGGAGGACCCGATCCCTCCTACGAGCAGTACTTC	CASSGGPDPSYEQYF
NA	TRBV5-1	TRBJ1-2	NA	TGCGCCAGCTCTGAGGGTACGTTTAACTATGGCTACACCTTC	CASSEGTFNYGYTF
NA	TRBV7-9	TRBJ2-7	NA	TGTGCCAGCAGCCTCAACAATGGGGGGGCGAGCGAGCAGTACTTC	CASSLNNGGASEQYF
TRBD1	TRBV15	TRBJ2-1	once	TGTGCCACCAGCAGAGAAAGGGGACAGGTCTACAATGAGCAGTTCTTC	CATSRERGQVYNEQFF
NA	TRBV13	TRBJ1-4	NA	TGTGCCAGCAGCTCTAATGTGGAGAGTAATGAAAAACTGTTTTTT	CASSSNVESNEKLFF
TRBD1	TRBV27	TRBJ1-1	NA	TGTGCCAGCAGTTTATTGGGCAGGGGGCATAGCGCTGAAGCTTTCTTT	CASSLLGRGHSAEAFF
TRBD1	TRBV7-8	TRBJ1-3	once	TGTGCCAGCAGCTTAGGTCGGGGACAGAACTCTGGAAACACCATATATTTT	CASSLGRGQNSGNTIYF
NA	TRBV14	TRBJ2-7	NA	TGTGCCAGCACGCGCACAGGGAGCTCCTACGAGCAGTACTTC	CASTRTGSSYEQYF
NA	TRBV5-4	TRBJ2-7	many	TGTGCCAGCAGCTTGTCGGACACCCCGGACGAGCAGTACTTC	CASSLSDTPDEQYF
TRBD1	TRBV10-2	TRBJ1-1	NA	TGCGCCAGCAGTGCGACAGGGGTTGGGTTTGACACTGAAGCTTTCTTT	CASSATGVGFDTEAFF
NA	TRBV4-2	TRBJ1-6	NA	TGTGCCAGCAGCCCCCAAACAGTGGTCATGTCACCCCTCCACTTT	CASSPQTVVMSPLHF